This TCR beta chain was obtained from a study of early T cells in non-severe SARS-CoV-2 infection. Study summary: Sequencing input comprised bulk RNA from unsorted whole blood; chain pairing was not available.

This clonotype showed up many times. What it binds is unknown. cDNA molecules, individually, were tagged with unique molecular identifiers. Each CDR3 protein gets one entry after TCRdb re-called the 5' RACE reads with MiXCR. The data show roughly 56,000 distinct CDR3 sequences, 12% seen once. Findings and limits, study-wide: VDJdb matches were skewed toward anti-spike CD8 T cell responses.

V shed 2 bases, J shed 8 bases, and the junction held 6 bases outside the gene matches. Germline CDR1 KGHSH, CDR2 LQKENI. The CDR3 runs to 15 residues. The chain links TRBV18 to TRBJ2-1, with 10 positions matching TRBD2. The sample taken for sequencing was whole blood. This TCR derives from an adult who was a healthcare worker with PCR-confirmed SARS-CoV-2 infection or an uninfected control (not recorded which). CDR3 amino acids: CASSPTLAGEDEQFF. CDR3 nucleotides: TGTGCCAGCTCACCAACGCTAGCGGGAGAGGATGAGCAGTTCTTC.